This TCR beta chain comes out of a study of blood T cell repertoires in COVID-19. Overall study context: T cells, B-cell-depleted T cells, or PBMCs provided the cDNA or gDNA that served as material.

V dropped 4 bases and J dropped 3 bases, with 10 bases sitting between them. The CDR3 contains 13 residues. The germline V gene has CDR1 SGDLS and CDR2 YYNGEE. Libraries were prepared by immunoSEQ multiplex PCR; TCRdb keeps only in-frame clonotypes and omits some of them. The repertoire consists of some 300,000 clones, with 90% occurring once and the leading ten covering around 3.9%. V is TRBV9 and J is TRBJ2-5; possible D gene TRBD2, 6 bases. The TCR was taken from a woman in her twenties or thirties who had been exposed to COVID-19. The sequencing sample was made of PBMCs or T cells enriched from blood (not recorded which). The CDR3 sequence: CASSPWGEETQYF. CDR3 DNA sequence: TGTGCCAGCAGCCCCTGGGGGGAAGAGACCCAGTACTTC.